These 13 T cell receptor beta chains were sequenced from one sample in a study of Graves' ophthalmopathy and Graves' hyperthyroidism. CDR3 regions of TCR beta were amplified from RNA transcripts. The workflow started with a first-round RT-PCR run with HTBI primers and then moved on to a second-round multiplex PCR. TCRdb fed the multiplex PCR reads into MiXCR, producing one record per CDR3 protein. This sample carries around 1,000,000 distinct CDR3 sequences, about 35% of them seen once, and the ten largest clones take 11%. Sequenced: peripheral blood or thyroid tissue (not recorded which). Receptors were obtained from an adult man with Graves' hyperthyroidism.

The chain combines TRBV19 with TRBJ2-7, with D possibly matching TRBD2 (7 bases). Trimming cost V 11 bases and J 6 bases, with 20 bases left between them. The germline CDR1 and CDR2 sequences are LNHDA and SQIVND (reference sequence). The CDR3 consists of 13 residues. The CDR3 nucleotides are TGTGCCTCGAGGGGGGGGCGTTACGGCGAGCAGTACTTC. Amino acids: CASRGGRYGEQYF.

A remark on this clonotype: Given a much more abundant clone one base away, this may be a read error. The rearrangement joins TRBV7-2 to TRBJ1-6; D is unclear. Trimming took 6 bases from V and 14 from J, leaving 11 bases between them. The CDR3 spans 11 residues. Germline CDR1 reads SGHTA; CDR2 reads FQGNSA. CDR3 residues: CASRPGSSLHF. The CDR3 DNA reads TGTGCCAGCAGACCGGGGTCGTCCCTCCACTTT.

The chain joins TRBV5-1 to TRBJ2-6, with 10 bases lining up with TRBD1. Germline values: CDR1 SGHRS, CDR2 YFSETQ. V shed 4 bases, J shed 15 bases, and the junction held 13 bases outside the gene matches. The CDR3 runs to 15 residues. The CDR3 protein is CASSAQTGTGVALTF. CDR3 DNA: TGCGCCAGCAGCGCACAGACAGGGACAGGGGTCGCCCTGACTTTC.

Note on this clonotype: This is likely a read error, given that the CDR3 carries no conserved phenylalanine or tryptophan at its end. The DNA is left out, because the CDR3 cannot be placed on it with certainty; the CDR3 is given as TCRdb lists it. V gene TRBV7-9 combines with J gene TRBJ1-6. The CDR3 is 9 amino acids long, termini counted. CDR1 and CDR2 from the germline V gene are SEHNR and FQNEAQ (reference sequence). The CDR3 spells CASSTQLDY.

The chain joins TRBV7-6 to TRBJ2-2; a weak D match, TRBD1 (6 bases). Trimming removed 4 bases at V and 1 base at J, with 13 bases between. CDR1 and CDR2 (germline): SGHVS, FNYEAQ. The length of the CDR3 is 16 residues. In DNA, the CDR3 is TGTGCCAGCAGCTCGCCGGACAGTTTGAACACCGGGGAGCTGTTTTTT. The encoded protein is CASSSPDSLNTGELFF.

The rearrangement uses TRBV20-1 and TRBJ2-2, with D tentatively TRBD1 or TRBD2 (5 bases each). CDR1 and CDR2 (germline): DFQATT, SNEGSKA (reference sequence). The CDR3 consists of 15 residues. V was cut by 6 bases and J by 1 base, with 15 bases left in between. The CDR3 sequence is CSATQGRQNTGELFF. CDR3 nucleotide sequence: TGCAGTGCCACCCAGGGACGTCAGAACACCGGGGAGCTGTTTTTT.

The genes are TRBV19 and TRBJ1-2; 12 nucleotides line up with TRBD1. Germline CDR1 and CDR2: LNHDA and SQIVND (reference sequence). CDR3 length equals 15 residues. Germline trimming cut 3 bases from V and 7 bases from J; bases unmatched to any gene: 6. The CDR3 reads CASSMGQGASTGYTF. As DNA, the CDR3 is TGTGCCAGTAGTATGGGACAGGGGGCGTCCACTGGCTACACCTTC.

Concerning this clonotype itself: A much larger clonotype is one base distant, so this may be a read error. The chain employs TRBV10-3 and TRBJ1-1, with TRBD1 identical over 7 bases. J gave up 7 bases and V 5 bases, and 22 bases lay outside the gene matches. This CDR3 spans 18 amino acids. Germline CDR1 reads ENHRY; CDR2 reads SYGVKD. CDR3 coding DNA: TGTGCCATCAGTCCGGGACAGTTGGGCCTTTCGCCTCCCGGTGAAGCTTTCTTT. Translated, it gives CAISPGQLGLSPPGEAFF.

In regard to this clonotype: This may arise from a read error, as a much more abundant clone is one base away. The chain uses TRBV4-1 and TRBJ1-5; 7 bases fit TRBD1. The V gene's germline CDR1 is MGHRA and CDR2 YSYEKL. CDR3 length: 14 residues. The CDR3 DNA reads TGCGCCAGCAACCAAGCAGGGGGAGGCCAGCCCCAGCATTTT. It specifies CASNQAGGGQPQHF.

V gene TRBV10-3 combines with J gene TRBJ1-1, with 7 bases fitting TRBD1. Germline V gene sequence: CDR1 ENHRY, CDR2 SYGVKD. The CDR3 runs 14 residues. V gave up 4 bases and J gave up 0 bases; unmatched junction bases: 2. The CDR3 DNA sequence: TGTGCCATCAGTGTGGACAGGATGAACACTGAAGCTTTCTTT. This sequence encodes CAISVDRMNTEAFF.

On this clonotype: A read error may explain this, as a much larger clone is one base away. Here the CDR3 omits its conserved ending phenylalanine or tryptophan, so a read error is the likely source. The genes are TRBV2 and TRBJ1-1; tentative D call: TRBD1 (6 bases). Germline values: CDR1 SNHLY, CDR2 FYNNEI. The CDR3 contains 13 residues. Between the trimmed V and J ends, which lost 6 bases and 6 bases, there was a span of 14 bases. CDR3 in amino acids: CASSSVGGPEAFL. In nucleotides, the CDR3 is TGTGCCAGCAGCTCCGTGGGGGGGCCTGAAGCTTTCCTT.

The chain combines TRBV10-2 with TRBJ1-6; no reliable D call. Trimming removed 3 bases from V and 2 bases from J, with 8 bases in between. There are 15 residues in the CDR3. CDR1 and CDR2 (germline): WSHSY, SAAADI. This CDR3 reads CASSDSGAYNSPLHF. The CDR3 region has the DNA TGCGCCAGCAGTGACTCCGGGGCCTATAATTCACCCCTCCACTTT.

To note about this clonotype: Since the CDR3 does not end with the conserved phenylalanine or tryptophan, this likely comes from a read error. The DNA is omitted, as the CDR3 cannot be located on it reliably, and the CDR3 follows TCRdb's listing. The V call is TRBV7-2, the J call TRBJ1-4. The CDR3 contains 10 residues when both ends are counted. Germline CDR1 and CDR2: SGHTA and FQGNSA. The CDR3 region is CASSFRQRGV.